These 7 T cell receptor beta chains came from one sample sequenced in a study of T cell repertoires in cytomegalovirus infection. Each CDR3 protein gets one entry after TCRdb re-called the reads with MiXCR. The sample shows 400,000 to 550,000 distinct CDR3 sequences, about 11% of them seen only once. Sample: PBMCs. The receptors here all came from a human donor in good health (CMV status not recorded). Some clones in this sample may be carry-over from other donors' samples.

The chain links TRBV3-1 to TRBJ1-5; no clear D gene. Between the trimmed V and J ends, which lost 0 bases and 0 bases, there was a span of 6 bases. This CDR3 has 15 amino acids. CDR1 is LGHDT, CDR2 YNNKEL, per germline (reference sequence). CDR3 nucleotide sequence: TGTGCCAGCAGCCAAGACATCCTTAGCAATCAGCCCCAGCATTTT. It encodes CASSQDILSNQPQHF. The entire variable domain, with the rest obtained from reference TRBV3-1 and TRBJ1-5, is as follows: DTAVSQTPKYLVTQMGNDKSIKCEQNLGHDTMYWYKQDSKKFLKIMFSYNNKELIINETVPNRFSPKSPDKAHLNLHINSLELGDSAVYFCASSQDILSNQPQHFGDGTRLSIL.

This clonotype was detected ten times or more. The CDR3 spells CASSIGLAGASRETQYF. The CDR3 DNA reads TGTGCCAGTAGTATAGGGCTAGCGGGAGCATCGAGGGAGACCCAGTACTTC. This chain joins TRBV19 and TRBJ2-5; 10 nucleotides align to TRBD2. The CDR3 spans 17 residues. The germline CDR1 and CDR2 sequences are LNHDA and SQIVND (reference sequence). V trimming: 1 base; J trimming: 5 bases; junction bases outside the gene matches: 10.

The chain joins TRBV10-3 to TRBJ1-1; 8 bases agree with TRBD1. The CDR3 extends over 16 amino acids. Trimming cost V 8 bases and J 6 bases; bases outside gene matches: 17. Germline V gene data show CDR1 as ENHRY and CDR2 as SYGVKD. CDR3 sequence: CAISDRAEERRSEAFF. The CDR3 region has the DNA TGTGCCATCTCGGACAGGGCGGAGGAGCGTAGGTCTGAAGCTTTCTTT.

This clonotype was detected ten times or more. This chain connects TRBV27 to TRBJ2-4; no clear D. The ends were cut back, 5 bases at V and 0 bases at J, with 11 bases in the middle. CDR1 is MNHEY and CDR2 is SMNVEV in the germline V gene (reference sequence). The CDR3 sequence is 15 residues long. CDR3 sequence: CASSLDGLAKNIQYF. The CDR3 region has the DNA TGTGCCAGCAGTCTCGACGGCCTAGCCAAAAACATTCAGTACTTC.

This clonotype was detected only a few times. This rearrangement joins TRBV12-5 to TRBJ1-2, with D unclear. V was shortened by 8 bases and J by 4 bases, with 14 bases between the two germline ends. CDR3 size: 13 residues. The V gene's germline CDR1 is LGHNT and CDR2 FRNRAP. The DNA of the CDR3 is TGTGCTAGTCTGGGCAGTATGCCCTATGGCTACACCTTC. Its protein is CASLGSMPYGYTF.

This clonotype was counted many times. The genes are TRBV7-8 and TRBJ1-2, with 10 bases fitting TRBD1. Trimming removed 6 bases from V and 5 bases from J; junction bases left unmatched: 12. Germline values: CDR1 SGHVS, CDR2 FQNEAQ. The CDR3 covers 16 residues. DNA of the CDR3: TGTGCCAGCAGTTTCCCCGAGGGACAGGGGTCGTATGGCTACACCTTC. It encodes CASSFPEGQGSYGYTF.

This clonotype was counted at least ten times. CDR3: CAISDPLTGQTEAFF. The CDR3 nucleotides are TGTGCCATCAGTGATCCTTTGACAGGGCAAACTGAAGCTTTCTTT. V and J are TRBV10-3 and TRBJ1-1, with TRBD1 identical over 7 bases. There are 15 residues in the CDR3. V was clipped by 3 bases and J by 5 bases; unmatched bases: 9. Germline loops: CDR1 ENHRY, CDR2 SYGVKD.